Presented here are 9 T cell receptor beta chains from one specimen sequenced in a study of blood T cells in healthy people across ages. The second PCR ran about 7 to 12 cycles with a sample-barcoded 5' primer and J-beta primers. TCRdb ran MiXCR on the 5' RACE reads and lists one entry per CDR3 protein. The sample includes 1.8 million or so distinct CDR3 sequences, roughly two fifths of them seen just once. The sequenced material came from blood. These receptors were taken from a human donor in good health.

Details on this clonotype: One end of the junction does not line up with germline, which may come from a read error. V usage is TRBV28 and J usage is TRBJ2-1; 9 nucleotides line up with TRBD2. Looked up from germline, CDR1 is MDHEN and CDR2 is SYDVKM. CDR3 length: 12 residues. The CDR3 DNA reads as TGTGGCAGCGGCGGGACTAGCTATGAGCAGTTCTTC. It yields the protein CGSGGTSYEQFF.

V and J are TRBV27 and TRBJ2-4; D possibly corresponds to TRBD1 (6 bases). The CDR3 consists of 16 residues. The germline V gene has CDR1 MNHEY and CDR2 SMNVEV (reference sequence). With 5 bases removed from V and 2 bases from J, the gap between germline ends came to 16 bases. The DNA for the CDR3 is TGTGCCAGCAGTCAATTACAGGGAGCATCCAAAAACATTCAGTACTTC. Its translation is CASSQLQGASKNIQYF.

The J gene is TRBJ2-3, the V gene TRBV7-2; weak D call: TRBD2 (7 bases). Germline-derived CDR1 and CDR2 are SGHTA and FQGNSA. Deletions cut 5 bases from V and 2 bases from J, with 17 bases between. The CDR3 contains 16 residues. Here the CDR3 DNA reads TGTGCCAGCAGCACCAGAGGGGGGGCGCTCACAGATACGCAGTATTTT. The encoded protein is CASSTRGGALTDTQYF. Full variable domain (rest looked up from reference TRBV7-2 and TRBJ2-3): GAGVSQSPSNKVTEKGKDVELRCDPISGHTALYWYRQSLGQGLEFLIYFQGNSAPDKSGLPSDRFSAERTGGSVSTLTIQRTQQEDSAVYLCASSTRGGALTDTQYFGPGTRLTVL.

This chain joins TRBV5-6 and TRBJ2-3; 8 nucleotides line up with TRBD2. The J segment lost 0 bases and the V segment lost 3 bases, leaving 6 bases of the junction unmatched. The CDR3 has 16 amino acids. Per the germline V gene, CDR1 is SGHDT and CDR2 is YYEEEE. Here the CDR3 reads CASSSWRTSSTDTQYF. The CDR3 nucleotides are TGTGCCAGCAGCTCCTGGAGGACTAGCAGCACAGATACGCAGTATTTT. The full variable domain, rest sourced from reference TRBV5-6 and TRBJ2-3, is DAGVTQSPTHLIKTRGQQVTLRCSPKSGHDTVSWYQQALGQGPQFIFQYYEEEERQRGNFPDRFSGHQFPNYSSELNVNALLLGDSALYLCASSSWRTSSTDTQYFGPGTRLTVL.

The chain combines TRBV10-3 with TRBJ2-1; 9 nucleotides match TRBD2. V dropped 3 bases and J dropped 0; count of bases not matched to a gene: 6. Germline lookup yields CDR1 ENHRY and CDR2 SYGVKD. CDR3 length: 17 residues. This CDR3 is CAISDGGRASSYNEQFF. As DNA, the CDR3 is TGTGCCATCAGTGACGGCGGGAGGGCCTCCTCCTACAATGAGCAGTTCTTC.

This rearrangement joins TRBV12-3 or TRBV12-4 to TRBJ1-2, with D perhaps TRBD1 (6 bases). The V and J ends lost 5 bases and 3 bases respectively, with 19 bases between them. The CDR3 has 16 amino acids. The CDR3 bases are TGTGCCAGCAGTCCAGAAGGCGTTTGGGGGCACTATGGCTACACCTTC. This gives the protein CASSPEGVWGHYGYTF.

This clonotype was recorded a few times. V gene TRBV5-1 combines with J gene TRBJ1-4, with D hard to call. The V and J ends lost 0 bases and 7 bases respectively, with 10 bases between them. The germline CDR1 and CDR2 sequences are SGHRS and YFSETQ. The CDR3 is 14 amino acids. CDR3 in amino acids: CASSLDAIREKLFF. For the CDR3, the DNA is TGCGCCAGCAGCTTGGACGCTATCCGTGAAAAACTGTTTTTT.

The gene calls are TRBV20-1 and TRBJ2-7; 7 bases agree with TRBD2. Germline lookup yields CDR1 DFQATT and CDR2 SNEGSKA (reference sequence). The CDR3 totals 14 residues. The ends lost 3 bases at V and 0 bases at J; junction bases unmatched: 5. The CDR3 region has the DNA TGCAGTGCTAGGGGGGGGGAGTTCTCCTACGAGCAGTACTTC. Its translation is CSARGGEFSYEQYF.

The chain is built from TRBV5-1 and TRBJ2-1, with D maybe TRBD2 (6 bases). V gave up 4 bases and J gave up 0 bases, with 14 bases separating them. CDR1 is SGHRS and CDR2 is YFSETQ in the germline V gene. The CDR3 is 16 amino acids. The CDR3 is CASSPDGGSSYNEQFF. The CDR3, as DNA: TGCGCCAGCAGCCCGGACGGGGGTAGCTCCTACAATGAGCAGTTCTTC. Drawing the rest from reference TRBV5-1 and TRBJ2-1, the complete variable domain is KAGVTQTPRYLIKTRGQQVTLSCSPISGHRSVSWYQQTPGQGLQFLFEYFSETQRNKGNFPGRFSGRQFSNSRSEMNVSTLELGDSALYLCASSPDGGSSYNEQFFGPGTRLTVL.